The rows below give T cell receptor beta chains drawn from one sample of a study of T-cell memory formation after mild COVID-19. TCRdb called the 5' RACE reads again in MiXCR, with one record for every CDR3 protein. The table includes approximately 100,000 distinct CDR3 sequences, over 8.5% detected once. The source material was PBMCs or a T cell subset sorted from them (not recorded which). These receptors came from a man between 18 and 35 years old who had mild COVID-19 (a few samples of this study predate the infection). Cell type and time point are not known. The CDR3 runs from the conserved cysteine through the conserved F or W. The D gene is left open where the match is weak. Clone size appears in some rows only: once, few, many, or a class for an expanded clone.

CDR3 DNA: TGCGCCAGCAGTGAAAGGCTCCTCTTTGGACAGCCCCAGCATTTT; CDR3 protein: CASSERLLFGQPQHF; V gene: TRBV10-1; J gene: TRBJ1-5; clone size: .; D gene: .
CDR3 DNA: TGTGCCAGCAGTTACTCCGGGGGCTGGGAGGAAAAACTGTTTTTT; CDR3 protein: CASSYSGGWEEKLFF; V gene: TRBV6-5; J gene: TRBJ1-4; clone size: many; D gene: .
CDR3 DNA: TGTGCCAGCATAGAAGGGCAAGAGACCCAGTACTTC; CDR3 protein: CASIEGQETQYF; V gene: TRBV7-9; J gene: TRBJ2-5; clone size: many; D gene: .
CDR3 DNA: TGTGCCTGGACCCCCCTAGCGGGGTCCTACAATGAGCAGTTCTTC; CDR3 protein: CAWTPLAGSYNEQFF; V gene: TRBV30; J gene: TRBJ2-1; clone size: few; D gene: TRBD2
CDR3 DNA: TGTGCCAGCAGCTTGGGGACGGGGGCCTCCACCGGGGAGCTGTTTTTT; CDR3 protein: CASSLGTGASTGELFF; V gene: TRBV5-5; J gene: TRBJ2-2; clone size: .; D gene: .
CDR3 DNA: TGTGCCACACCTATTGGACAGCGTCGGTATGGCTACACCTTC; CDR3 protein: CATPIGQRRYGYTF; V gene: TRBV3-1; J gene: TRBJ1-2; clone size: few; D gene: .
CDR3 DNA: TGTGCCAGCAGTTACTACGAGGGTTCGGATACGCAGTATTTT; CDR3 protein: CASSYYEGSDTQYF; V gene: TRBV6-5; J gene: TRBJ2-3; clone size: many; D gene: .
CDR3 DNA: TGTGCCAGCAGCTCGCCTCTAGCGGGACGCACAGATACGCAGTATTTT; CDR3 protein: CASSSPLAGRTDTQYF; V gene: TRBV7-9; J gene: TRBJ2-3; clone size: many; D gene: TRBD2
CDR3 DNA: TGTGCCAGCAGCTTACTCGGGACTCCTTTCCCCGATGATACGCAGTATTTT; CDR3 protein: CASSLLGTPFPDDTQYF; V gene: TRBV11-2; J gene: TRBJ2-3; clone size: .; D gene: .
CDR3 DNA: TGTGCCAGCACCACGGGGTTGTCCTACGAGCAGTACTTC; CDR3 protein: CASTTGLSYEQYF; V gene: TRBV7-2; J gene: TRBJ2-7; clone size: .; D gene: .
CDR3 DNA: TGCAGCGTTGCGGGACTCTCCTACGAGCAGTACTTC; CDR3 protein: CSVAGLSYEQYF; V gene: TRBV29-1; J gene: TRBJ2-7; clone size: .; D gene: .
CDR3 DNA: TGTGCCAGCAGCTTATCGGGACCAAGCTATAATTCACCCCTCCACTTT; CDR3 protein: CASSLSGPSYNSPLHF; V gene: TRBV7-9; J gene: TRBJ1-6; clone size: .; D gene: .
CDR3 DNA: TGTGCCAGCAGTAATTTTAAGAACATTGGAAACACCATATATTTT; CDR3 protein: CASSNFKNIGNTIYF; V gene: TRBV28; J gene: TRBJ1-3; clone size: .; D gene: .
CDR3 DNA: TGTGCCAGCAGTCTGGTACAGGGGGCCGCAGATACGCAGTATTTT; CDR3 protein: CASSLVQGAADTQYF; V gene: TRBV27; J gene: TRBJ2-3; clone size: many; D gene: TRBD1
CDR3 DNA: TGTGCCAGCAGTTACGCGGGGGGGCCAGTCCCTTTC; CDR3 protein: CASSYAGGPVPF; V gene: TRBV6-2/TRBV6-3; J gene: TRBJ2-1; clone size: .; D gene: TRBD2
CDR3 DNA: TGCAGTGCTCCCCCACACGATACGCAGTATTTT; CDR3 protein: CSAPPHDTQYF; V gene: TRBV20-1; J gene: TRBJ2-3; clone size: few; D gene: .
CDR3 DNA: TGTGCCAGCAGTTTGATAGGGGTCACCGGGGAGCTGTTTTTT; CDR3 protein: CASSLIGVTGELFF; V gene: TRBV12-3/TRBV12-4; J gene: TRBJ2-2; clone size: .; D gene: .